This passage covers 14 T cell receptor beta chains from one sample sequenced in a study of OX40 agonist ivuxolimab in advanced cancers. TCRdb keeps only in-frame clones here, not all; method: immunoSEQ multiplex PCR. The sample shows about 36,000 clones, roughly 69% of them seen only once. The specimen was CD4+ or CD8+ T cells sorted from blood, collected in a trial of the OX40 agonist ivuxolimab. The source of these receptors is an adult with an advanced solid tumor such as melanoma, head and neck, liver or kidney cancer.

The chain is built from TRBV2 and TRBJ2-7; the D is unclear. Germline loops: CDR1 SNHLY, CDR2 FYNNEI. CDR3 length: 12 amino acids. Trimming took 6 bases from V and 1 from J, leaving 7 bases between them. This CDR3 reads CASSLSSYEQYF. The CDR3 DNA reads TGTGCCAGCAGCTTATCTTCCTACGAGCAGTACTTC.

The chain recombines TRBV6-1 with TRBJ1-5, with TRBD1 matching 8 bases. CDR1 is MNHNS, CDR2 SASEGT, per germline. V was pared by 5 bases and J by 3 bases, with 3 bases of the junction left unmatched. The CDR3 extends over 14 amino acids. DNA of the CDR3: TGTGCCAGCAGTCTGGACAGGGACAATCAGCCCCAGCATTTT. Translated: CASSLDRDNQPQHF.

The genes are TRBV5-1 and TRBJ1-3; TRBD1 is a possible D gene (5 bases). The CDR3 runs 13 residues. Germline CDR1 and CDR2: SGHRS and YFSETQ. Trimming took off 4 bases at V and 6 bases at J, with 11 bases between the two ends. This chain's CDR3 is CASSPGTPNTIYF. The CDR3 nucleotides read TGCGCCAGCAGCCCCGGGACGCCAAACACCATATATTTT.

The rearrangement joins TRBV28 to TRBJ1-2; 9 nucleotides line up with TRBD1. Per germline, CDR1 MDHEN and CDR2 SYDVKM. Trimming at V came to 3 bases and at J to 3 bases, leaving 5 bases not matched to a gene. The CDR3 consists of 15 residues. CDR3 sequence (DNA): TGTGCCAGCAGTTTCGGGACAGGGAGGGACTATGGCTACACCTTC. Amino acid sequence: CASSFGTGRDYGYTF.

This chain links TRBV7-2 with TRBJ1-2, with D unresolved. Trimming stripped 0 bases from V and 4 bases from J, with 15 bases between. From germline, CDR1 is SGHTA and CDR2 FQGNSA. This CDR3 region has 16 residues. The DNA for the CDR3 is TGTGCCAGCAGCTTAGCGCGAAGGCCCCCTGCCTATGGCTACACCTTC. Protein sequence: CASSLARRPPAYGYTF.

The V and J genes are TRBV5-5 and TRBJ1-6; TRBD1 matches 9 bases. CDR1 is SGHKS, CDR2 YYEKEE, per germline (reference sequence). This CDR3 contains 15 residues. J lost 9 bases, V lost 1 base, and 5 bases had no gene match. The CDR3 nucleotides read TGTGCCAGCAGCTTGCGACAGGGGGTTGGTTCACCCCTCCACTTT. Its translation: CASSLRQGVGSPLHF. Using reference TRBV5-5 and TRBJ1-6 for the parts outside the CDR3, the full variable domain is DAGVTQSPTHLIKTRGQQVTLRCSPISGHKSVSWYQQVLGQGPQFIFQYYEKEERGRGNFPDRFSARQFPNYSSELNVNALLLGDSALYLCASSLRQGVGSPLHFGNGTRLTVT.

The rearrangement joins TRBV9 to TRBJ1-3; 9 bases agree with TRBD1. The CDR3 loop spans 17 amino acids. The junction had 7 bases not matched to a gene; V was cut back by 3 bases and J by 0 bases. Per germline, CDR1 SGDLS and CDR2 YYNGEE. The CDR3 here is CASSEGTGLSSGNTIYF. CDR3 DNA sequence: TGTGCCAGCAGCGAGGGGACAGGGTTAAGCTCTGGAAACACCATATATTTT.

The chain uses TRBV2 and TRBJ1-1; D remains unclear. Deletions cut 7 bases from V and 7 bases from J, with 10 bases between. Germline V gene data show CDR1 as SNHLY and CDR2 as FYNNEI. There are 11 residues in the CDR3. Here the CDR3 reads CASKDHLEAFF. CDR3 sequence (DNA): TGTGCCAGCAAGGATCATCTTGAAGCTTTCTTT.

The V and J genes are TRBV12-2 and TRBJ1-5. TRBV12-2 is listed as a pseudogene. This CDR3 is built from 17 residues. The CDR3 DNA sequence: TGTGCAAGTCGCTTAGAAGGGCATCGTCACAGCAATCAGCCCCAGCATTTT. Residues: CASRLEGHRHSNQPQHF.

In its sample, this clone was seen once. This chain links TRBV19 with TRBJ2-2; tentatively, D is TRBD1 (5 bases). There are 13 residues in the CDR3. In germline, CDR1 is LNHDA, CDR2 SQIVND (reference sequence). V lost 6 bases and J lost 4, with 9 bases in between. CDR3 DNA: TGTGCCAGTAGGGTTCAGGGCACCGGGGAGCTGTTTTTT. Amino acids: CASRVQGTGELFF.

In this sample, this clone turned up many times. The V call is TRBV5-8, the J call TRBJ2-2; unclear D gene. V was cut by 0 bases and J by 1 base, with 4 bases left in between. This CDR3 contains 14 residues. Germline V gene sequence: CDR1 SGHTS, CDR2 YDEGEE. CDR3 sequence: CASSLAQNTGELFF. The CDR3 coding sequence is TGTGCCAGCAGCTTGGCACAGAACACCGGGGAGCTGTTTTTT.

The chain couples TRBV9 to TRBJ1-2, with D hard to call. The CDR3 length is 14 residues. Trimming took off 4 bases at V and 4 bases at J, with 14 bases between the two ends. Germline CDR1 SGDLS, CDR2 YYNGEE. CDR3 in DNA: TGTGCCAGCAGCCCAGGTGAGGGTGCCTATGGCTACACCTTC. Amino acids: CASSPGEGAYGYTF.

The V call is TRBV5-8, the J call TRBJ2-3; 10 nucleotides match TRBD1. Trimming took 10 bases from V and 3 from J; bases not matched to a gene: 5. The CDR3 covers 13 residues. In germline, CDR1 is SGHTS, CDR2 YDEGEE. CDR3 nucleotide sequence: TGTGCCGGCGGACAGGGGGTAACAGATACGCAGTATTTT. It encodes CAGGQGVTDTQYF.

V is TRBV19 and J is TRBJ1-2, with D possibly matching TRBD1 (5 bases). The CDR3 consists of 13 residues. V gave up 7 bases and J gave up 8 bases, with 17 bases separating them. CDR1 is LNHDA and CDR2 is SQIVND in the germline V gene (reference sequence). This CDR3 reads CASTPPQGRGYTF. CDR3 in DNA: TGTGCCAGTACCCCACCCCAGGGCCGCGGCTACACCTTC.